The source of this T cell receptor (beta chain) is a study of long-term antiretroviral therapy in people with HIV. Sequencing used immunoSEQ v3.0 at survey level. Measured with immunoSEQ multiplex PCR; TCRdb has only the in-frame clones, and not every one. The data show fewer than 30,000 clones, roughly 86% seen once. Germline V gives CDR1 MDHEN, CDR2 SYDVKM. V lost 1 base and J 3 bases, leaving 21 bases between the germline ends. The length of the CDR3 is 18 residues. This clone is a singleton in its sample. The TCR sequence derives from a middle-aged man with HIV. The rearrangement links TRBV28 to TRBJ2-5; tentatively, D is TRBD1 or TRBD2 (5 bases each). Material: unsorted PBMCs, obtained approximately 2.7 years after starting antiretroviral therapy. In DNA form, the CDR3 reads TGTGCCAGCAGTTTATCGGGGCTAGCCCGGTCCCGGGAAGAGACCCAGTACTTC. Translating gives CASSLSGLARSREETQYF. Variable domain in full (rest from reference TRBV28 and TRBJ2-5): DVKVTQSSRYLVKRTGEKVFLECVQDMDHENMFWYRQDPGLGLRLIYFSYDVKMKEKGDIPEGYSVSREKKERFSLILESASTNQTSMYLCASSLSGLARSREETQYFGPGTRLLVL.